One sample yielded the 28 T cell receptor beta chains listed below, sequenced in a study of cytomegalovirus exposure and HLA in healthy donors (dated by TCRdb to about 2017). The library was built by means of the immunoSEQ multiplex PCR assay. For the multiplex PCR, a mixture combining 60 forward primers for TCR Vbeta segments and 13 reverse primers for TCR Jbeta segments was used. TCRdb obtained this table from immuneACCESS and retained in-frame rearrangements with V and J assigned. These tables miss some clones; where compared with another copy, unresolved V genes account for less than half of the shortfall, and the remainder is unexplained. The sample includes 170,000 or so clones, with more than 60% observed a single time. The ten top clones hold 3.7% of the sample. The sample consisted of PBMCs. Source of these receptors: a woman aged 60-75 years in good health and CMV-seropositive.

Only one count was recorded for this clone. This chain uses TRBV7-9 with TRBJ2-7, with TRBD1 identical over 9 bases. The V gene's germline CDR1 is SEHNR and CDR2 FQNEAQ (reference sequence). The CDR3 runs 15 residues. V dropped 3 bases and J dropped 3; count of bases not matched to a gene: 6. The CDR3 nucleotides read TGTGCCAGCAGCTTCATGGGGACAGGGATCTACGAGCAGTACTTC. Encoded protein: CASSFMGTGIYEQYF.

This sequence joins TRBV4-1 and TRBJ1-1, with a possible D match to TRBD1 (5 bases). This CDR3 spans 13 amino acids. CDR1 is MGHRA and CDR2 is YSYEKL in the germline V gene. V was clipped by 4 bases and J by 3 bases, with 9 bases between them. The CDR3, as DNA: TGCGCCAGCAGCCTCGGAGGGGACACTGAAGCTTTCTTT. Residues: CASSLGGDTEAFF.

This clone has just a few counts. V is TRBV28 and J is TRBJ1-5; 9 bases align to TRBD1. The CDR3 runs 16 residues. V dropped 2 bases and J dropped 7; count of bases not matched to a gene: 9. Germline CDR1 is MDHEN and CDR2 is SYDVKM. This chain's CDR3 is CASSLDPGTGKQPQHF. The DNA of the CDR3 is TGTGCCAGCAGTTTAGACCCCGGGACAGGGAAACAGCCCCAGCATTTT. The full variable domain, completed using reference TRBV28 and TRBJ1-5, is DVKVTQSSRYLVKRTGEKVFLECVQDMDHENMFWYRQDPGLGLRLIYFSYDVKMKEKGDIPEGYSVSREKKERFSLILESASTNQTSMYLCASSLDPGTGKQPQHFGDGTRLSIL.

The chain uses TRBV7-9 and TRBJ2-5, with a possible D match to TRBD2 (6 bases). Gene TRBJ2-7 matches the end of the DNA better, so the J call may be wrong. This CDR3 is built from 13 residues. Germline CDR1 reads SEHNR; CDR2 reads FQNEAQ (reference sequence). CDR3 sequence (DNA): TGTGCCTGCCGGCGGGGCGTAGACTACGAGCAGTACTTC. It translates to CACRRGVDYEQYF.

The chain recombines TRBV7-9 with TRBJ1-4, with a possible D match to TRBD1 (6 bases). V shed 4 bases and J shed 3 bases, with 9 bases lying between them. Germline CDR1 SEHNR, CDR2 FQNEAQ (reference sequence). There are 14 residues in the CDR3. The CDR3, as DNA: TGTGCCAGCAGCTGGACAGCTTCTAATGAAAAACTGTTTTTT. Its protein is CASSWTASNEKLFF.

This rearrangement joins TRBV5-6 to TRBJ2-2; 12 bases fit TRBD2. Germline V gene sequence: CDR1 SGHDT, CDR2 YYEEEE. V lost 4 bases to trimming and J lost 3 bases; unmatched junction nucleotides: 10. CDR3 length: 18 residues. DNA for the CDR3: TGTGCCAGCAGCATCCTGACTAGCGGGAGAGTCGACACCGGGGAGCTGTTTTTT. This sequence encodes CASSILTSGRVDTGELFF.

Details on this clone: At one end the junction does not follow the germline gene, possibly because of a read error. V is TRBV7-2 and J is TRBJ2-6; possibly TRBD1 for D (5 bases). The CDR3 has 15 residues. Per germline, CDR1 SGHTA and CDR2 FQGNSA. CDR3 sequence (DNA): TGTGCCAGCAGCCCCGGGCACTCTGGGGCCAACGGCCTGACTTTC. Translating it yields CASSPGHSGANGLTF.

Turning to this clone: Other nucleotide sequences in the sample specify the same CDR3. The J gene is TRBJ2-5, the V gene TRBV5-1, with 9 bases matching TRBD2. Germline CDR1 and CDR2: SGHRS and YFSETQ. The CDR3 sequence is 14 residues long. Trimming removed 4 bases from V and 1 base from J; junction bases left unmatched: 2. The CDR3 DNA reads TGCGCCAGCAGCGGCGGGGGGGCCCAAGAGACCCAGTACTTC. Protein: CASSGGGAQETQYF.

The CDR3 DNA sequence: TGTGCCAGCAGCTTGGCCCAGGGTTTGAGATACTTC. Protein: CASSLAQGLRYF. The chain employs TRBV5-4 and TRBJ2-5; maybe TRBD1 (5 bases). The CDR3 is made up of 12 amino acids. Trimming shortened V by 0 bases and J by 14 bases, and 14 bases separated the two germline ends. Germline V gene lookup returns CDR1 SGHNT and CDR2 YYREEE (reference sequence).

The V gene is TRBV5-5, the J gene TRBJ1-3, with D maybe TRBD1 (5 bases). Germline-derived CDR1 and CDR2 are SGHKS and YYEKEE (reference sequence). The length of the CDR3 is 15 residues. With 4 bases removed from V and 1 base from J, the gap between germline ends came to 12 bases. DNA for the CDR3: TGTGCCAGCAGCGTCCGGGGGGAATCTGGAAACACCATATATTTT. Amino acids: CASSVRGESGNTIYF.

The V call is TRBV5-1, the J call TRBJ2-4, with 8 bases matching TRBD2. Germline CDR1 SGHRS, CDR2 YFSETQ. V lost 5 bases and J lost 5; bases outside the gene matches: 9. CDR3 length: 15 amino acids. CDR3 region: CASRGGAGAENIQYF. The CDR3, as DNA: TGCGCCAGCAGAGGTGGAGCGGGGGCGGAAAACATTCAGTACTTC.

This clone was seen only a few times. J is TRBJ2-7 and V is TRBV5-4; D not resolved. Germline CDR1 and CDR2: SGHNT and YYREEE (reference sequence). With 0 bases removed from V and 6 bases from J, the gap between germline ends came to 19 bases. This CDR3 spans 16 amino acids. CDR3 protein: CASSLELLTTRGEQYF. The DNA for the CDR3 is TGTGCCAGCAGCTTGGAATTACTGACGACCCGAGGCGAGCAGTACTTC.

J is TRBJ2-1 and V is TRBV10-3, with 11 bases lining up with TRBD2. Losses at the gene ends were 5 bases for V and 5 bases for J; bases not matched to a gene: 14. The CDR3 extends over 18 amino acids. CDR1 and CDR2 from the germline V gene are ENHRY and SYGVKD. The CDR3 protein is CAISPQIILAGGHNEQFF. The CDR3, as DNA: TGTGCCATCAGTCCCCAAATCATTCTAGCGGGAGGTCACAATGAGCAGTTCTTC.

V is TRBV2 and J is TRBJ1-1; D is unresolved. Trimming shortened V by 4 bases and J by 7 bases, and 10 bases separated the two germline ends. Germline CDR1 and CDR2: SNHLY and FYNNEI. The CDR3 length is 12 residues. The CDR3: CASSGSSGEAFF. CDR3 DNA: TGTGCCAGCAGTGGTAGCTCGGGTGAAGCTTTCTTT. Combining the CDR3 with reference TRBV2 and TRBJ1-1 gives the whole variable domain EPEVTQTPSHQVTQMGQEVILRCVPISNHLYFYWYRQILGQKVEFLVSFYNNEISEKSEIFDDQFSVERPDGSNFTLKIRSTKLEDSAMYFCASSGSSGEAFFGQGTRLTVV.

V and J are TRBV7-2 and TRBJ1-2, with D uncertain. This CDR3 is built from 14 residues. Germline V CDR1 and CDR2: SGHTA, FQGNSA. Trimming removed 1 base from V and 5 bases from J, with 11 bases in between. In nucleotides, the CDR3 is TGTGCCAGCAGCTTAGAACCAGGAAGGTATGGCTACACCTTC. Protein: CASSLEPGRYGYTF. Full variable domain (outside the CDR3, taken from reference TRBV7-2 and TRBJ1-2): GAGVSQSPSNKVTEKGKDVELRCDPISGHTALYWYRQSLGQGLEFLIYFQGNSAPDKSGLPSDRFSAERTGGSVSTLTIQRTQQEDSAVYLCASSLEPGRYGYTFGSGTRLTVV.

The chain combines TRBV30 with TRBJ1-2; the match to TRBD1 covers 7 bases. The CDR3 is 15 amino acids. Germline CDR1 reads GTSNPN; CDR2 reads SVGIG (reference sequence). Trimming took 0 bases from V and 1 from J; bases not matched to a gene: 5. The CDR3 sequence: CAWSVPGGNNYGYTF. The CDR3 DNA reads TGTGCCTGGAGTGTGCCAGGGGGGAATAACTATGGCTACACCTTC.

The V call is TRBV30, the J call TRBJ2-2; no reliable D call. The CDR3 has 14 residues. Trimming removed 4 bases from V and 1 base from J, with 10 bases in between. CDR1 and CDR2 (germline): GTSNPN, SVGIG (reference sequence). The CDR3: CAWKWSGNTGELFF. The DNA for the CDR3 is TGTGCCTGGAAATGGTCAGGGAACACCGGGGAGCTGTTTTTT.

This clone has more than one count but fewer than ten. The chain recombines TRBV7-2 with TRBJ1-5; unclear D gene. Trimming shortened V by 5 bases and J by 1 base, and 12 bases separated the two germline ends. This CDR3 comprises 15 residues. Per germline, CDR1 SGHTA and CDR2 FQGNSA. In nucleotides, the CDR3 is TGTGCCAGCAGCCCAAGTCGGGTGAGCAATCAGCCCCAGCATTTT. Protein product: CASSPSRVSNQPQHF.

The chain carries TRBV18 and TRBJ1-1; the D gene is possibly TRBD1 (5 bases). V was pared by 2 bases and J by 1 base, with 11 bases between. Germline V lookup: CDR1 KGHSH, CDR2 LQKENI. This CDR3 is built from 15 residues. The CDR3 sequence: CASSPGGGTNTEAFF. The CDR3 coding sequence is TGTGCCAGCTCACCAGGGGGGGGTACGAACACTGAAGCTTTCTTT.

This rearrangement joins TRBV7-6 to TRBJ2-7, with TRBD2 as a possible D gene (5 bases). V was trimmed by 6 bases and J by 2 bases, leaving 17 bases between them. Germline CDR1 is SGHVS and CDR2 is FNYEAQ. The CDR3 runs to 15 residues. CDR3 coding DNA: TGTGCCAGCAGTCAATCGAGTAGCGCTACCTACGAGCAGTACTTC. It translates to CASSQSSSATYEQYF.

The J gene is TRBJ2-1, the V gene TRBV15, with 8 bases that match TRBD1. The CDR3 loop spans 16 amino acids. The junction had 14 bases not matched to a gene; V was cut back by 0 bases and J by 13 bases. Per the germline V gene, CDR1 is LNHNV and CDR2 is YYDKDF (reference sequence). CDR3 region: CATSRDQIPGQVSQFF. CDR3 DNA sequence: TGTGCCACCAGCAGAGACCAGATACCGGGACAGGTCAGTCAGTTCTTC.

The V call is TRBV7-9, the J call TRBJ1-1; D remains ambiguous. This CDR3 contains 17 residues. Germline assignment: CDR1 SEHNR and CDR2 FQNEAQ (reference sequence). Trimming shortened V by 5 bases and J by 1 base, and 20 bases separated the two germline ends. The chain's CDR3 is CASSHPGAGRGNTEAFF. In DNA, the CDR3 is TGTGCCAGCAGCCACCCGGGCGCCGGGAGAGGGAACACTGAAGCTTTCTTT.

The chain recombines TRBV28 with TRBJ1-2; 10 bases match TRBD1. The CDR3 is 15 residues long. CDR1 and CDR2 (germline): MDHEN, SYDVKM. The V segment lost 6 bases and the J segment 8 bases; nucleotides outside the gene matches: 12. CDR3 in amino acids: CASSLSGTGDRGYTF. The CDR3 DNA reads as TGTGCCAGCAGCCTTTCCGGGACAGGGGACCGGGGCTACACCTTC.

The chain couples TRBV28 to TRBJ1-5, with a possible D match to TRBD1 (6 bases). V shed 4 bases and J shed 4 bases, with 14 bases lying between them. Per the germline V gene, CDR1 is MDHEN and CDR2 is SYDVKM. The CDR3 extends over 15 amino acids. As DNA, the CDR3 is TGTGCCAGCAGTTCAACAGGGTCCGAAAATCAGCCCCAGCATTTT. The encoded protein is CASSSTGSENQPQHF.

V is TRBV5-1 and J is TRBJ1-3; D is possibly TRBD1 (6 bases). CDR3 size: 16 residues. V was pared by 4 bases and J by 5 bases, with 19 bases between. CDR1 and CDR2 from the germline V gene are SGHRS and YFSETQ. CDR3 coding DNA: TGCGCCAGCAGCCACCTGGAGGCAGGGGATAGAAACACCATATATTTT. Protein: CASSHLEAGDRNTIYF.

The rearrangement joins TRBV19 to TRBJ2-5, with D maybe TRBD2 (5 bases). The CDR3 is made up of 13 amino acids. Germline V gene data show CDR1 as LNHDA and CDR2 as SQIVND (reference sequence). Deletions cut 1 base from V and 4 bases from J, with 7 bases between. CDR3 loop: CASSIAGIETQYF. CDR3 DNA sequence: TGTGCCAGTAGTATAGCGGGAATAGAGACCCAGTACTTC.

The V and J genes are TRBV6-4 and TRBJ2-5, with TRBD2 matching over 8 bases. Trimming took 3 bases from V and 7 from J; bases not matched to a gene: 7. Germline V gives CDR1 MRHNA, CDR2 SNTAGT. This CDR3 region has 14 residues. In DNA, the CDR3 is TGTGCCAGCAGTGAGGAGAGCGGGAGCGGGACCCAGTACTTC. Translated, it gives CASSEESGSGTQYF.

The chain recombines TRBV10-3 with TRBJ2-6; D possibly corresponds to TRBD2 (6 bases). With 2 bases removed from V and 2 bases from J, the gap between germline ends came to 7 bases. CDR1 and CDR2 (germline): ENHRY, SYGVKD. This CDR3 contains 15 residues. CDR3 DNA: TGTGCCATCAGTGAGGGGGAGGCTGGGGCCAACGTCCTGACTTTC. Its translation is CAISEGEAGANVLTF.